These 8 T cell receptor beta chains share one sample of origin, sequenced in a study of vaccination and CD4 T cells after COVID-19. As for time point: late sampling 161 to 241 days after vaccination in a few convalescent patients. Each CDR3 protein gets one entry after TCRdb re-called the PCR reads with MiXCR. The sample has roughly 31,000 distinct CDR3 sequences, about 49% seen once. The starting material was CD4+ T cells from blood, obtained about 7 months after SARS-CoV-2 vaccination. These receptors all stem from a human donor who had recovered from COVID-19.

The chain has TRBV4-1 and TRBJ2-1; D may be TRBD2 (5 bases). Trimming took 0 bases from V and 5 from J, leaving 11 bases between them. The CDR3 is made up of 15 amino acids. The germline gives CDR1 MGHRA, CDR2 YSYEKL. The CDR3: CASSQDPGTHNEQFF. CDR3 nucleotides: TGCGCCAGCAGCCAAGATCCGGGAACCCACAATGAGCAGTTCTTC.

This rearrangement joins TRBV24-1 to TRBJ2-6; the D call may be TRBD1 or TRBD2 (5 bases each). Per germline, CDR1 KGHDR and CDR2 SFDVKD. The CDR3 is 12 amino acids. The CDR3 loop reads CGGVSGANVLTF. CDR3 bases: TGTGGAGGGGTCTCTGGGGCCAACGTCCTGACTTTC.

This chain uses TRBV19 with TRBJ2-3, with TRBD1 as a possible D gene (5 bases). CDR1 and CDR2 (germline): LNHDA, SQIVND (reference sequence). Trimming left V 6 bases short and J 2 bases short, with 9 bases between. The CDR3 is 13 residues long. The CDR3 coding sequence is TGTGCCAGTAGGCGACAGCTCACAGATACGCAGTATTTT. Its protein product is CASRRQLTDTQYF.

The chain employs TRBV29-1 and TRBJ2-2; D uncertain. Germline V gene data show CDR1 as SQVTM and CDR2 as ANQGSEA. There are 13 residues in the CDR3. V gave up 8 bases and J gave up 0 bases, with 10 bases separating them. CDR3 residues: CSIFGANTGELFF. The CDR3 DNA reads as TGCAGCATTTTCGGAGCGAACACCGGGGAGCTGTTTTTT.

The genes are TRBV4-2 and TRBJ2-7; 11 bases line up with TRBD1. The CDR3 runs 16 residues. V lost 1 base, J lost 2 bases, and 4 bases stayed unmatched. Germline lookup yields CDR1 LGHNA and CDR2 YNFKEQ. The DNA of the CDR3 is TGTGCCAGCAGCCAAGCCAGGGGACAGGGGGCCTACGAGCAGTACTTC. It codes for CASSQARGQGAYEQYF.

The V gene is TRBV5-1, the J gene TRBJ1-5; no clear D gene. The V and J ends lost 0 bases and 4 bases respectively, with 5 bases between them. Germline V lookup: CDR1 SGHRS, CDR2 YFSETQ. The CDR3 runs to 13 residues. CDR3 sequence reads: CASSLGYNQPQHF. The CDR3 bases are TGCGCCAGCAGCTTGGGGTATAATCAGCCCCAGCATTTT.

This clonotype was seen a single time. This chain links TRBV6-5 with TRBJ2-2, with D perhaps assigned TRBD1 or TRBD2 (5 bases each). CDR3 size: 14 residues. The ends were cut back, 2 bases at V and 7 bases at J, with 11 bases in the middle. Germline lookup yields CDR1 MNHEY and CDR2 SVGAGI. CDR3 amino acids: CASSYRGEGGELFF. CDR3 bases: TGTGCCAGCAGTTACCGGGGCGAGGGCGGGGAGCTGTTTTTT.

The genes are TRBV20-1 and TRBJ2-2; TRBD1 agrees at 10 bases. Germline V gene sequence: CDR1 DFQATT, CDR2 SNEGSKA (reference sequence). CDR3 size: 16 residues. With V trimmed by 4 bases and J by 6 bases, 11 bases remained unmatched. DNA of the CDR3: TGCAGTGCTAATAGAGGGGGACAGGGGAGGGCCGGGGAGCTGTTTTTT. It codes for CSANRGGQGRAGELFF.